The TCR beta chain under discussion was sequenced for a study of shared clonotypes between healthy human individuals. Background on the study: The plates for each donor numbered three CD4 naive, three CD4 memory, two CD8 naive and one CD8 memory.

The germline V gene encodes CDR1 GTSNPN and CDR2 SVGIG (reference sequence). V was clipped by 4 bases and J by 4 bases, with 10 bases between them. The CDR3 covers 12 residues. Using immunoSEQ multiplex PCR, the repertoire was profiled, and TCRdb retains in-frame clones only, with some absent. The table records about 1.1 million clones, around 82% of them present only once. At least ten counts were recorded for this clone. Different DNA sequences within this sample yield the same CDR3. The sequencing sample was made of memory CD4+ T cells from PBMCs. Subset described: CD45RA-negative fraction. The TCR comes from a young man in good health. Some clones in this sample may be carry-over from other donors' samples. This sequence joins TRBV30 and TRBJ1-1; D is possibly TRBD1 (5 bases). This CDR3 is CAWKRGSTEAFF. The CDR3 region has the DNA TGTGCCTGGAAGCGGGGGTCCACTGAAGCTTTCTTT. Using reference TRBV30 and TRBJ1-1 for the parts outside the CDR3, the full variable domain is SQTIHQWPATLVQPVGSPLSLECTVEGTSNPNLYWYRQAAGRGLQLLFYSVGIGQISSEVPQNLSASRPQDRQFILSSKKLLLSDSGFYLCAWKRGSTEAFFGQGTRLTVV.